Below, 24 T cell receptor beta chains from the same sample are listed, as sequenced in a study of T cells in Graves' hyperthyroidism and ophthalmopathy. TCR beta CDR3 regions were amplified from RNA transcripts. The HTBI set primed first-round TCR CDR3 RT-PCR. TCRdb fed the multiplex PCR reads into MiXCR, producing one record per CDR3 protein. The sample includes 550,000 to 800,000 distinct CDR3 sequences, about a sixth of them seen just once. The specimen was blood. These receptors were obtained from a man aged 18 to 29 with Graves' hyperthyroidism.

This clonotype has at least ten counts. V and J are TRBV5-8 and TRBJ2-5; D may correspond to TRBD1 or TRBD2 (5 bases each). CDR1 SGHTS and CDR2 YDEGEE come from the germline V gene. This CDR3 region has 16 residues. V was clipped by 5 bases and J by 2 bases, with 19 bases between them. CDR3 sequence: CASRLGERYYQETQYF. The CDR3 DNA reads as TGTGCCAGCAGACTAGGGGAGAGGTACTATCAAGAGACCCAGTACTTC.

This clonotype showed up just a few times. The chain uses TRBV4-2 and TRBJ2-1; TRBD2 matches at 7 bases. CDR1 and CDR2 from the germline V gene are LGHNA and YNFKEQ. The trim removed 0 bases at V and 1 base at J, leaving 3 bases unmatched. The CDR3 loop spans 16 amino acids. The DNA of the CDR3 is TGTGCCAGCAGCCAAGAGCCTAGCGGTTCCTACAATGAGCAGTTCTTC. It specifies CASSQEPSGSYNEQFF.

This clonotype was observed at least ten times. This rearrangement joins TRBV12-3 or TRBV12-4 to TRBJ2-2, with D possibly being TRBD2 (6 bases). V lost 10 bases and J 4 bases, leaving 16 bases between the germline ends. The CDR3 runs to 14 residues. The CDR3 bases are TGTGCCACCGGGCGGGACTCCTCCACCGGGGAGCTGTTTTTT. Residues: CATGRDSSTGELFF.

J is TRBJ1-6 and V is TRBV30; D is uncertain. This CDR3 contains 16 residues. CDR1 and CDR2 (germline): GTSNPN, SVGIG (reference sequence). V lost 0 bases, J lost 4 bases, and 13 bases lay in between. CDR3 region: CAWSVIRGSYNSPLHF. CDR3 DNA: TGTGCCTGGAGTGTAATAAGAGGCTCATATAATTCACCCCTCCACTTT.

CDR3 amino acids: CASSIGHLGGSNQPQHF. DNA for the CDR3: TGTGCCAGTAGTATTGGACACCTTGGAGGGAGCAATCAGCCCCAGCATTTT. The rearrangement links TRBV19 to TRBJ1-5; tentatively, D is TRBD1 (5 bases). With 3 bases removed from V and 1 base from J, the gap between germline ends came to 16 bases. CDR1 and CDR2 from the germline V gene are LNHDA and SQIVND (reference sequence). The CDR3 is 17 amino acids.

The rearrangement links TRBV24-1 to TRBJ2-3; tentatively, D is TRBD2 (6 bases). From germline, CDR1 is KGHDR and CDR2 SFDVKD. Trimming took off 5 bases at V and 2 bases at J, with 16 bases between the two ends. The CDR3 has 16 amino acids. Here the CDR3 DNA reads TGTGCCACCAGTGGCTCCGCTAGCGAGAACACAGATACGCAGTATTTT. This translates into CATSGSASENTDTQYF.

This clonotype has a handful of counts. CDR3 sequence (DNA): TGTGCCAGCAGCCACACGACTAGCGGGAGGGGAGCTGGGGCCAACGTCCTGACTTTC. Protein sequence: CASSHTTSGRGAGANVLTF. V usage is TRBV7-9 and J usage is TRBJ2-6, with 14 bases fitting TRBD2. With 5 bases clipped from V and 2 bases from J, the junction kept 8 bases outside the gene matches. The CDR3 covers 19 residues. The germline CDR1 and CDR2 sequences are SEHNR and FQNEAQ (reference sequence).

V is TRBV10-3 and J is TRBJ1-2, with a tentative D call TRBD1 (6 bases). The CDR3 is 18 amino acids. Per germline, CDR1 ENHRY and CDR2 SYGVKD. V lost 2 bases to trimming and J lost 1 base, with 20 bases between them. The CDR3 nucleotides read TGTGCCATCAGTGAGCTCCCGGGGGCCCGCCCCATTAACTATGGCTACACCTTC. Protein: CAISELPGARPINYGYTF.

The chain uses TRBV18 and TRBJ2-3, with TRBD1 as a possible D gene (6 bases). The CDR3 length is 15 residues. Germline values: CDR1 KGHSH, CDR2 LQKENI. V dropped 0 bases and J dropped 4 bases, with 11 bases sitting between them. The CDR3 DNA is TGTGCCAGCTCACCACCGAGGGGGTGGGCAGATACGCAGTATTTT. It translates to CASSPPRGWADTQYF.

V is TRBV6-1 and J is TRBJ2-7, with D unclear. The CDR3 extends over 14 amino acids. Germline V gene sequence: CDR1 MNHNS, CDR2 SASEGT. V was trimmed by 5 bases and J by 5 bases, leaving 16 bases between them. The CDR3 protein is CASSPPGLDHEQYF. The CDR3 DNA reads TGTGCCAGCAGTCCCCCGGGTCTAGACCACGAGCAGTACTTC.

This clonotype was recorded many times. Its ends do not fully match the called genes, so a read error is possible. As DNA, the CDR3 is TGTGCCAGCAGTTTAGAGGGCGGGGGTCAGCCCCAGCATTTT. It translates to CASSLEGGGQPQHF. This chain connects TRBV5-1 to TRBJ1-5; D is possibly TRBD1 (5 bases). The CDR3 spans 14 residues. CDR1 is SGHRS, CDR2 YFSETQ, per germline. Full variable domain (remainder filled in from reference TRBV5-1 and TRBJ1-5): KAGVTQTPRYLIKTRGQQVTLSCSPISGHRSVSWYQQTPGQGLQFLFEYFSETQRNKGNFPGRFSGRQFSNSRSEMNVSTLELGDSALYLCASSLEGGGQPQHFGDGTRLSIL.

The gene calls are TRBV7-2 and TRBJ1-5; D might be TRBD1 (5 bases). V shed 5 bases and J shed 7 bases, with 15 bases lying between them. This CDR3 is 14 amino acids long. Germline values: CDR1 SGHTA, CDR2 FQGNSA. CDR3 sequence: CASSMGPGAQPQHF. The CDR3, as DNA: TGTGCCAGCAGCATGGGGCCTGGGGCGCAGCCCCAGCATTTT.

This clonotype has at least ten counts. V and J are TRBV28 and TRBJ2-5; a possible D gene is TRBD1 (6 bases). The CDR3 loop spans 14 amino acids. Per the germline V gene, CDR1 is MDHEN and CDR2 is SYDVKM. With 3 bases removed from V and 6 bases from J, the gap between germline ends came to 14 bases. This CDR3 is CASSFVRGVKTQYF. CDR3 nucleotide sequence: TGTGCCAGCAGTTTCGTCAGGGGCGTAAAGACCCAGTACTTC.

This clonotype was picked up one time. CDR3 nucleotide sequence: TGTGCCAGCAGCTTAGGGGCCAGCCGGAATGAAAAACTGTTTTTT. Amino acid sequence: CASSLGASRNEKLFF. The chain couples TRBV7-6 to TRBJ1-4; unclear D gene. Trimming removed 1 base from V and 5 bases from J, with 11 bases in between. This CDR3 has 15 residues. In germline, CDR1 is SGHVS, CDR2 FNYEAQ. The variable domain in full, completed from reference TRBV7-6 and TRBJ1-4, reads GAGVSQSPRYKVTKRGQDVALRCDPISGHVSLYWYRQALGQGPEFLTYFNYEAQQDKSGLPNDRFSAERPEGSISTLTIQRTEQRDSAMYRCASSLGASRNEKLFFGSGTQLSVL.

This clonotype has just a few counts. The chain employs TRBV5-1 and TRBJ1-3; unclear D gene. Trimming left V 0 bases short and J 0 bases short, with 4 bases between. Germline V gene lookup returns CDR1 SGHRS and CDR2 YFSETQ. The CDR3 extends over 14 amino acids. The CDR3 bases are TGCGCCAGCAGCTTGGACAACTCTGGAAACACCATATATTTT. Amino acid sequence: CASSLDNSGNTIYF.

This clonotype was seen ten or more times. This chain connects TRBV6-1 to TRBJ1-1; D possibly corresponds to TRBD1 (5 bases). The CDR3 is 16 residues long. V lost 5 bases to trimming and J lost 1 base, with 17 bases between them. Germline V CDR1 and CDR2: MNHNS, SASEGT. In nucleotides, the CDR3 is TGTGCCAGCAGTCATCACCACGGGACGGCGAACACTGAAGCTTTCTTT. Translating gives CASSHHHGTANTEAFF.

This clonotype was counted ten times or more. CDR3 sequence reads: CSARDGTGGLFF. CDR3 bases: TGCAGTGCTAGAGATGGGACAGGGGGACTGTTTTTT. The rearrangement links TRBV20-1 to TRBJ2-2; 11 bases are a match to TRBD1. From germline, CDR1 is DFQATT and CDR2 SNEGSKA (reference sequence). J lost 14 bases, V lost 0 bases, and 2 bases had no gene match. The CDR3 totals 12 residues.

The CDR3 protein is CASSYMGVSNQPQHF. CDR3 bases: TGTGCCAGCAGTTACATGGGGGTTTCCAATCAGCCCCAGCATTTT. The chain joins TRBV6-2 or TRBV6-3 to TRBJ1-5, with a tentative D call TRBD1 (5 bases). V was pared by 2 bases and J by 3 bases, with 11 bases between. The CDR3 extends over 15 amino acids. In germline, CDR1 is MNHEY, CDR2 SVGEGT.

The J gene is TRBJ2-5, the V gene TRBV2, with D possibly called TRBD1 or TRBD2 (5 bases each). The CDR3 extends over 13 amino acids. V was clipped by 7 bases and J by 4 bases, with 13 bases between them. Germline V gene data show CDR1 as SNHLY and CDR2 as FYNNEI. The CDR3 loop is CASTPGAGETQYF. The DNA of the CDR3 is TGTGCCAGCACCCCCGGGGCCGGAGAGACCCAGTACTTC.

This clonotype was found many times. The chain carries TRBV18 and TRBJ1-5; D is ambiguous. The germline CDR1 and CDR2 sequences are KGHSH and LQKENI. Trimming took 2 bases from V and 0 from J, leaving 11 bases between them. The CDR3 consists of 16 residues. The CDR3 spells CASSPSLPHSNQPQHF. CDR3 bases: TGTGCCAGCTCACCAAGTCTACCTCATAGCAATCAGCCCCAGCATTTT.

In this sample, this clonotype turned up many times. The chain recombines TRBV12-3 or TRBV12-4 with TRBJ2-1; D perhaps matches TRBD1 (10 bases). V was shortened by 6 bases and J by 0 bases, with 18 bases between the two germline ends. The CDR3 is 17 amino acids. In DNA form, the CDR3 reads TGTGCCAGCAGGACAGGGGGCGGGGGGGGCTCCTACAATGAGCAGTTCTTC. It encodes CASRTGGGGGSYNEQFF.

The chain has TRBV28 and TRBJ2-7; the match to TRBD2 covers 10 bases. This CDR3 contains 19 residues. J gave up 5 bases and V 0 bases, and 16 bases lay outside the gene matches. Germline lookup yields CDR1 MDHEN and CDR2 SYDVKM. The CDR3 nucleotides read TGTGCCAGCAGTTTATGGACTAGCGGGTTGTCAAGCATCCCCCACGAGCAGTACTTC. This translates into CASSLWTSGLSSIPHEQYF.

The V call is TRBV20-1, the J call TRBJ2-2; TRBD2 matches at 12 bases. The CDR3 has 17 residues. Germline V gives CDR1 DFQATT, CDR2 SNEGSKA (reference sequence). V trimming: 0 bases; J trimming: 4 bases; junction bases outside the gene matches: 6. CDR3 DNA: TGCAGTGCTAGAGAGACTAGCGGGAGTGGGAGCACCGGGGAGCTGTTTTTT. This sequence encodes CSARETSGSGSTGELFF.

This clonotype has only a few counts. The CDR3 is CASSPSGVRDEQYF. CDR3 bases: TGTGCCAGCAGCCCTAGCGGGGTGCGGGACGAGCAGTACTTC. The V gene is TRBV7-2, the J gene TRBJ2-7; TRBD2 matches at 9 bases. The CDR3 is 14 residues long. CDR1 and CDR2 (germline): SGHTA, FQGNSA. V gave up 5 bases and J gave up 5 bases; unmatched junction bases: 7.